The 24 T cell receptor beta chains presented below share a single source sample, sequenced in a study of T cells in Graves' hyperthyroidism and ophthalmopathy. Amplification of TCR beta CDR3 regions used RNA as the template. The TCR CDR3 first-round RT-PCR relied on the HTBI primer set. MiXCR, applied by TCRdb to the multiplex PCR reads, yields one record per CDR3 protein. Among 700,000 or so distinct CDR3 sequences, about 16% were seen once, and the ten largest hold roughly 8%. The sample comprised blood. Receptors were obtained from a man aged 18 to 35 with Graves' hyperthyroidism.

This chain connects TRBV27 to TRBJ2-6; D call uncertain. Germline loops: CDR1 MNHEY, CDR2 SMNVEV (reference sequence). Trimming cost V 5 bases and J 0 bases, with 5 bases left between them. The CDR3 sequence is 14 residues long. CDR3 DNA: TGTGCCAGCAGTATACTCTCTGGGGCCAACGTCCTGACTTTC. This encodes CASSILSGANVLTF.

The CDR3 DNA reads TGTGCCAGCAGCCAAAGAGTTAGCGGGAGAGGTAATGAGCAGTTCTTC. Translation gives CASSQRVSGRGNEQFF. The V and J genes are TRBV14 and TRBJ2-1; 9 positions agree with TRBD2. CDR3 length: 16 amino acids. V gave up 2 bases and J gave up 7 bases; unmatched junction bases: 9. CDR1 is SGHDN and CDR2 is FVKESK in the germline V gene.

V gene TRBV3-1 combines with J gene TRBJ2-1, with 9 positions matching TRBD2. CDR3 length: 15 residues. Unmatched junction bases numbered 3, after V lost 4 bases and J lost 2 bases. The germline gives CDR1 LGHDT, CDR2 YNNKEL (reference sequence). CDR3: CASSRIAGAYNEQFF. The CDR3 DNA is TGTGCCAGCAGCCGTATAGCGGGGGCCTACAATGAGCAGTTCTTC.

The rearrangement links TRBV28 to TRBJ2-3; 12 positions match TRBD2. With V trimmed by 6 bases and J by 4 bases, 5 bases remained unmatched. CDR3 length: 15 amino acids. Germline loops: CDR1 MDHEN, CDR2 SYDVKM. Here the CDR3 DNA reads TGTGCCAGCAGCGCTAGCGGGAGGGCGTCAGATACGCAGTATTTT. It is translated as CASSASGRASDTQYF.

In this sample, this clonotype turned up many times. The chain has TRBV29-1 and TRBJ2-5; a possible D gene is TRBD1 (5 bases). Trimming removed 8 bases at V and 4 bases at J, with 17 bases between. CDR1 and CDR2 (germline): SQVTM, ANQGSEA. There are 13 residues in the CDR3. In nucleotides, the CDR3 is TGCAGCACAGAGACAGCCATAGGAGAGACCCAGTACTTC. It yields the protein CSTETAIGETQYF.

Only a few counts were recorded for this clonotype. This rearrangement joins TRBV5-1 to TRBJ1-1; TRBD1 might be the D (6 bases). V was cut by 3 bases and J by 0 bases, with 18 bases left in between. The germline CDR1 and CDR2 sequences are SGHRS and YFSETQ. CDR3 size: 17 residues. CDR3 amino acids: CASSSGQLLTMNTEAFF. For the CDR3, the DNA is TGCGCCAGCAGCTCTGGACAGCTCCTTACCATGAACACTGAAGCTTTCTTT.

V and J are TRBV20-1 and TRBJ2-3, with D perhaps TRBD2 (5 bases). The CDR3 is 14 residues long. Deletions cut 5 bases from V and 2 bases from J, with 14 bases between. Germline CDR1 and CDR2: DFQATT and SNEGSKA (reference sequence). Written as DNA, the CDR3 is TGCAGTGCTCCCCTGGTCGGGAACACAGATACGCAGTATTTT. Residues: CSAPLVGNTDTQYF.

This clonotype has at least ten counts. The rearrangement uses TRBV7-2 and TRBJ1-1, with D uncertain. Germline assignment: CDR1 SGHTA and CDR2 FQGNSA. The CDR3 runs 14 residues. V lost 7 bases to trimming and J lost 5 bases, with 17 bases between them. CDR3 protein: CASTQDPAGTEAFF. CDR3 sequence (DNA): TGTGCCAGCACCCAGGACCCCGCCGGGACTGAAGCTTTCTTT.

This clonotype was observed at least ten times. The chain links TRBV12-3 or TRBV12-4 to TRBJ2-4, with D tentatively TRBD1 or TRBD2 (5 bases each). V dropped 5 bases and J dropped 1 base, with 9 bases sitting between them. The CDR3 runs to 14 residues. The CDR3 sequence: CASSPRDAKNIQYF. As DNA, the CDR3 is TGTGCCAGCAGTCCTCGGGACGCCAAAAACATTCAGTACTTC.

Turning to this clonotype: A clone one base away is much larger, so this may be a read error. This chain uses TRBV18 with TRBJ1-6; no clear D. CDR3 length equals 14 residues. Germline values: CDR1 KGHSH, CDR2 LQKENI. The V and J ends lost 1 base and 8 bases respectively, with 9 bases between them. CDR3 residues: CASSPLGRDSPLHF. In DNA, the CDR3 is TGTGCCAGCTCACCACTGGGGAGGGATTCACCCCTCCACTTT.

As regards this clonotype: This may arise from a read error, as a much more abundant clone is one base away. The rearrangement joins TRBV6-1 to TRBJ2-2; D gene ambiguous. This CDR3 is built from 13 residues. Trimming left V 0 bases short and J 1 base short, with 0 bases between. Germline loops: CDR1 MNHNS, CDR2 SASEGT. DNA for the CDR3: TGTGCCAGCAGTGAAGCGAACACCGGGGAGCTGTTTTTT. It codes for CASSEANTGELFF.

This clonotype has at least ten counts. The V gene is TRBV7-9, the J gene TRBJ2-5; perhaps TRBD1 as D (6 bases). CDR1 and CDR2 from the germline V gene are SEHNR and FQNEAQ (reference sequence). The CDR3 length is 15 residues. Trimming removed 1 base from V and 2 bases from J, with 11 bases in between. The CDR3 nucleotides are TGTGCCAGCAGCTTAGACAGGGAGAGGCAAGAGACCCAGTACTTC. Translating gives CASSLDRERQETQYF.

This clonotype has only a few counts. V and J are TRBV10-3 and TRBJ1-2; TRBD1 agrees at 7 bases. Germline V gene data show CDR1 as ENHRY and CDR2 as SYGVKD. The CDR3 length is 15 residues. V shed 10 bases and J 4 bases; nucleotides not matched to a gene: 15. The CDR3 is CATQGAQGQPYGYTF. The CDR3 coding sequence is TGTGCCACCCAGGGAGCCCAGGGACAGCCCTATGGCTACACCTTC.

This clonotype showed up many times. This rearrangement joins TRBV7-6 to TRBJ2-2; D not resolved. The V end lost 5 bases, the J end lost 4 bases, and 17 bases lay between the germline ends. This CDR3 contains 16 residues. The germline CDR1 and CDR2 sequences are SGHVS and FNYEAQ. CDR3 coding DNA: TGTGCCAGCAGCAAACGACCGGCCTTGGGCACCGGGGAGCTGTTTTTT. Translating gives CASSKRPALGTGELFF.

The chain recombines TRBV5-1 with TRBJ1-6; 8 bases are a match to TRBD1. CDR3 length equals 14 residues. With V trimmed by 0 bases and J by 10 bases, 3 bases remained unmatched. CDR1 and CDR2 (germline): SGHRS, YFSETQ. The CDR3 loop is CASSLETGDSPLHF. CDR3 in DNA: TGCGCCAGCAGCTTGGAGACAGGGGACTCACCCCTCCACTTT.

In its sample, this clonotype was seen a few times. CDR3 region: CASSPDGSEAFF. DNA for the CDR3: TGTGCCAGCAGCCCGGACGGCAGTGAAGCTTTCTTT. The gene calls are TRBV12-3 or TRBV12-4 and TRBJ1-1, with no clear D. This CDR3 is built from 12 residues. The ends were cut back, 6 bases at V and 7 bases at J, with 12 bases in the middle.

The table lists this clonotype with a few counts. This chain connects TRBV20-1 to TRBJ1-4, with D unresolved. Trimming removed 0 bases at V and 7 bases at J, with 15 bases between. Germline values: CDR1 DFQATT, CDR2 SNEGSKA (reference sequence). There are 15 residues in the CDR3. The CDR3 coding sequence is TGCAGTGCTAGAGATCTAAGGTCCGGAAGTGAAAAACTGTTTTTT. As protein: CSARDLRSGSEKLFF.

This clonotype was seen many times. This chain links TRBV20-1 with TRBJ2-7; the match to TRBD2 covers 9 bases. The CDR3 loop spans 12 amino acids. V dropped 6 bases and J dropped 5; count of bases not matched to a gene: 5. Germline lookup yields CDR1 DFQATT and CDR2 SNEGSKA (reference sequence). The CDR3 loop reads CSARLAGHEQYF. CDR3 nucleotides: TGCAGTGCGCGGCTAGCGGGACACGAGCAGTACTTC.

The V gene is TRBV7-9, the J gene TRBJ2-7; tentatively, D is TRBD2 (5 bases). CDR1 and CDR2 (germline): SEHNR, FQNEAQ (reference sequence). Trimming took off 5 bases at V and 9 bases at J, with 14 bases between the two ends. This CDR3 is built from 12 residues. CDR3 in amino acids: CASSPRDEGQYF. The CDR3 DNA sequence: TGTGCCAGCAGCCCCCGTGACGAGGGGCAGTACTTC.

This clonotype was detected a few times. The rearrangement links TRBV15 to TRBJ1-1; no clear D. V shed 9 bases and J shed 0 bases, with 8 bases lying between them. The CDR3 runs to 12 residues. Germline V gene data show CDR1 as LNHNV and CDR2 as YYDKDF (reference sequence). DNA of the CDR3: TGTGCCACTTCAACAATGAACACTGAAGCTTTCTTT. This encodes CATSTMNTEAFF.

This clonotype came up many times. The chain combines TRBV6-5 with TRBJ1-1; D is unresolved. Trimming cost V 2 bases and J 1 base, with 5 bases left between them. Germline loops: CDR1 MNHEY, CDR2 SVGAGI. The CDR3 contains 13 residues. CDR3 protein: CASSYQENTEAFF. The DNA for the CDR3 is TGTGCCAGCAGTTACCAGGAGAACACTGAAGCTTTCTTT.

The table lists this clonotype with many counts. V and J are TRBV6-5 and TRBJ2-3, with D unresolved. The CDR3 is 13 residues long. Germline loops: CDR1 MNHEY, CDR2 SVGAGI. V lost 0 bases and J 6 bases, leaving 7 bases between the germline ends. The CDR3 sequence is CASSYSIGDTQYF. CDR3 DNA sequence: TGTGCCAGCAGTTACTCAATAGGGGATACGCAGTATTTT.

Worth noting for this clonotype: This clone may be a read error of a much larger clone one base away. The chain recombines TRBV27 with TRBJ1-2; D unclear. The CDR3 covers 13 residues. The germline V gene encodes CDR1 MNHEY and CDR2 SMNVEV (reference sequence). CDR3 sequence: CACSLGSYYGYTF. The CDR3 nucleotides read TGTGCCTGCAGTTTAGGCAGCTACTATGGCTACACCTTC.

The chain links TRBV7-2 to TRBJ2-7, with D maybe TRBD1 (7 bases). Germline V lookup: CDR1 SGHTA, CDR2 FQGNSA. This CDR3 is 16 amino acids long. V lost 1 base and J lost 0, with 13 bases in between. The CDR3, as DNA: TGTGCCAGCAGCTTAGTCGCGGGGACAGTCTCCTACGAGCAGTACTTC. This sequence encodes CASSLVAGTVSYEQYF.